These 13 T cell receptor beta chains share one sample of origin, sequenced in a study of T-cell reconstitution after alpha-beta-depleted transplantation in children. Unique molecular identifiers were incorporated during preparation of the TCRbeta library. TCRdb re-called the PCR reads with MiXCR, one entry per CDR3 protein. The table includes around 450,000 distinct CDR3 sequences, around 15% detected once. Sequenced here: PBMCs, mostly from graft donor cells, sampled 360 days after TCRalphabeta/CD19-depleted stem cell transplant. All receptors derive from a boy in the first two years of life who had a stem cell transplant for Wiskott-Aldrich syndrome, so the T cells may come from the graft donor.

In this sample, this clonotype turned up a few times. V is TRBV10-3 and J is TRBJ2-7, with TRBD2 matching 9 bases. Germline loops: CDR1 ENHRY, CDR2 SYGVKD. V shed 8 bases and J 2 bases; nucleotides not matched to a gene: 7. This CDR3 contains 14 residues. DNA of the CDR3: TGTGCCATCGGGGCTAGCGGGGCCCCCTACGAGCAGTACTTC. It yields the protein CAIGASGAPYEQYF.

In its sample, this clonotype was seen a few times. The V gene is TRBV24-1, the J gene TRBJ2-5; unclear D gene. The CDR3 runs 13 residues. Trimming cost V 8 bases and J 0 bases, with 9 bases left between them. Germline V gene data show CDR1 as KGHDR and CDR2 as SFDVKD. CDR3 DNA: TGTGCCACCAAGCCGAAATACCAAGAGACCCAGTACTTC. Encoded protein: CATKPKYQETQYF.

The V and J genes are TRBV20-1 and TRBJ2-1, with 12 bases lining up with TRBD2. The CDR3 has 12 amino acids. V gave up 5 bases and J gave up 13 bases; unmatched junction bases: 6. CDR1 DFQATT and CDR2 SNEGSKA come from the germline V gene (reference sequence). In nucleotides, the CDR3 is TGCAGTGCTCGGACTAGCGGGGTGGGTCAGTTCTTC. Encoded protein: CSARTSGVGQFF.

This clonotype has just a few counts. The chain employs TRBV9 and TRBJ2-5; 10 bases line up with TRBD1. The ends lost 3 bases at V and 3 bases at J; junction bases unmatched: 2. The germline V gene encodes CDR1 SGDLS and CDR2 YYNGEE. This CDR3 has 14 residues. The CDR3 loop reads CASSEGQGKETQYF. The CDR3 bases are TGTGCCAGCAGCGAGGGACAGGGGAAAGAGACCCAGTACTTC.

This clonotype turned up a few times. The CDR3, as DNA: TGCGCCAGCAGCCTGTGGGTCGGACAGGGGGCCAGCGGGGAGCTGTTTTTT. As protein: CASSLWVGQGASGELFF. This sequence joins TRBV5-1 and TRBJ2-2; 11 nucleotides agree with TRBD1. CDR1 and CDR2 from the germline V gene are SGHRS and YFSETQ. This CDR3 is 17 amino acids long. With V trimmed by 4 bases and J by 7 bases, 12 bases remained unmatched.

This clonotype has more than one count but fewer than ten. The chain uses TRBV20-1 and TRBJ2-1; TRBD1 matches 8 bases. J gave up 5 bases and V 8 bases, and 8 bases lay outside the gene matches. The CDR3 has 13 residues. Germline CDR1 is DFQATT and CDR2 is SNEGSKA (reference sequence). This chain's CDR3 is CSSPGQENNEQFF. The CDR3 nucleotides are TGCAGTAGCCCGGGACAGGAAAACAATGAGCAGTTCTTC.

A few counts support this clonotype. The V call is TRBV4-3, the J call TRBJ2-2; unclear D gene. The CDR3 runs to 13 residues. The V gene lost 1 base and the J gene lost 4 bases, with 4 bases spanning the gap. Germline CDR1 LGHNA, CDR2 YSLEER. CDR3 sequence (DNA): TGCGCCAGCAGCCAAGGCGGCACCGGGGAGCTGTTTTTT. It yields the protein CASSQGGTGELFF.

The table lists this clonotype with many counts. This chain connects TRBV12-3 or TRBV12-4 to TRBJ2-1; the match to TRBD2 covers 14 bases. J lost 10 bases, V lost 3 bases, and 11 bases had no gene match. CDR3 length: 17 residues. The CDR3: CASSFELTGLAGDEQFF. CDR3 nucleotide sequence: TGTGCCAGCAGTTTTGAGTTAACGGGACTAGCGGGAGACGAGCAGTTCTTC.

The chain couples TRBV2 to TRBJ2-1, with 9 positions matching TRBD2. J lost 6 bases, V lost 7 bases, and 7 bases had no gene match. Germline V gene sequence: CDR1 SNHLY, CDR2 FYNNEI. The CDR3 runs to 14 residues. DNA for the CDR3: TGTGCCAGCATTAGGCTAGCGGGGAGCAATGAGCAGTTCTTC. Translation: CASIRLAGSNEQFF. The full variable domain, its missing parts supplied by reference TRBV2 and TRBJ2-1, is EPEVTQTPSHQVTQMGQEVILRCVPISNHLYFYWYRQILGQKVEFLVSFYNNEISEKSEIFDDQFSVERPDGSNFTLKIRSTKLEDSAMYFCASIRLAGSNEQFFGPGTRLTVL.

This clonotype was picked up a small number of times. The chain's CDR3 is CSASLAGGPYEQYF. In nucleotides, the CDR3 is TGCAGTGCTTCACTAGCGGGAGGGCCCTACGAGCAGTACTTC. This sequence joins TRBV20-1 and TRBJ2-7; 13 bases line up with TRBD2. CDR3 size: 14 residues. Per germline, CDR1 DFQATT and CDR2 SNEGSKA (reference sequence). The trim removed 5 bases at V and 2 bases at J, leaving 3 bases unmatched.

The table lists this clonotype with a few counts. This chain uses TRBV5-1 with TRBJ2-5; D not resolved. Trimming shortened V by 2 bases and J by 5 bases, and 10 bases separated the two germline ends. From germline, CDR1 is SGHRS and CDR2 YFSETQ. This CDR3 spans 13 amino acids. The CDR3 loop reads CASSFGPKETQYF. CDR3 nucleotides: TGCGCCAGCAGCTTTGGCCCCAAGGAGACCCAGTACTTC.

This clonotype was picked up a small number of times. The CDR3 reads CASSYRRGRGTDTQYF. DNA for the CDR3: TGTGCCAGCAGTTACAGGCGGGGCCGGGGCACAGATACGCAGTATTTT. The chain carries TRBV6-5 and TRBJ2-3, with TRBD2 as a possible D gene (6 bases). This CDR3 is built from 16 residues. Germline V lookup: CDR1 MNHEY, CDR2 SVGAGI. Trimming removed 2 bases at V and 1 base at J, with 13 bases between.

The sample holds a few counts of this clonotype. This rearrangement joins TRBV20-1 to TRBJ1-2; 11 bases match TRBD1. CDR1 is DFQATT and CDR2 is SNEGSKA in the germline V gene (reference sequence). V trimming: 0 bases; J trimming: 2 bases; junction bases outside the gene matches: 8. The CDR3 extends over 17 amino acids. CDR3 sequence: CSARDEDRGRTNYGYTF. For the CDR3, the DNA is TGCAGTGCTAGAGATGAGGACAGGGGGCGTACAAACTATGGCTACACCTTC.